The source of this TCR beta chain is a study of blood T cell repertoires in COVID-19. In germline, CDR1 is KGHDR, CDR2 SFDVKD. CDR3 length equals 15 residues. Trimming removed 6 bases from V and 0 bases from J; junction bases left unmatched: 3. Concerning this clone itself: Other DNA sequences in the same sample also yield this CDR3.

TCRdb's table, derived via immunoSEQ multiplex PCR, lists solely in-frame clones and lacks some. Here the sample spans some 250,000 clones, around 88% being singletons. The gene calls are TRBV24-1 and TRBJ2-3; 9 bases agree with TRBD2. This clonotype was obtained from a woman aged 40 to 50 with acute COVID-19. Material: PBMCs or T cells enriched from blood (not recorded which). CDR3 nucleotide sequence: TGTGCCACCAGTTTAACTAGCGGGAGCACAGATACGCAGTATTTT. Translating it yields CATSLTSGSTDTQYF.